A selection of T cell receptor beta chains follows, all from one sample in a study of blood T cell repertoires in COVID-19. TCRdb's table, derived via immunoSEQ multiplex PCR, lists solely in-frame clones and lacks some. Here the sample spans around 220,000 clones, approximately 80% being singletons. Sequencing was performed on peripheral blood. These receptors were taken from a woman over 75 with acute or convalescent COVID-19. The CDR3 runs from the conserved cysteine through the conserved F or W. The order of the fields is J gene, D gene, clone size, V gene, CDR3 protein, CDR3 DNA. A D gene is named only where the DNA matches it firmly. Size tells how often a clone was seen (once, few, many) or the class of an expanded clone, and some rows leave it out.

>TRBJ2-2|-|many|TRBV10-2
CASSAGGELFF
TGCGCCAGCAGTGCAGGAGGGGAGCTGTTTTTT
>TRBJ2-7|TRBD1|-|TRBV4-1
CASSNLQGISYEQYF
TGCGCCAGCAGCAACCTACAGGGGATAAGCTACGAGCAGTACTTC
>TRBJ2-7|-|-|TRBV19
CASKDSPAYEQYF
TGTGCCAGTAAGGACAGCCCGGCCTACGAGCAGTACTTC
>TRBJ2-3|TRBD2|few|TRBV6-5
CATTGLAGVDTQYF
TGTGCCACCACGGGACTAGCGGGGGTAGATACGCAGTATTTT
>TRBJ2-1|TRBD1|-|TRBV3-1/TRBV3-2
CASSLRGQGGDEQFF
TGTGCCAGCAGTCTTAGAGGACAGGGCGGGGATGAGCAGTTCTTC
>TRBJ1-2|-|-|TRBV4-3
CASSQLQGEYGYTF
TGCGCCAGCAGCCAGCTACAGGGAGAGTATGGCTACACCTTC
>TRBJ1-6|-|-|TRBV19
CASSIGQGRSPLHF
TGTGCCAGTAGTATCGGGCAGGGGAGATCACCCCTCCACTTT
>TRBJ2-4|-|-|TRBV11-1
CASSPVALGGNIQYF
TGTGCCAGCAGCCCTGTTGCCCTAGGCGGAAACATTCAGTACTTC
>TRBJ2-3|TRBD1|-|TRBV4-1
CASSQRTGGTDTQYF
TGCGCCAGCAGCCAACGGACAGGGGGCACAGATACGCAGTATTTT
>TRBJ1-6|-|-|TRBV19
CASSTMRDGDSPLHF
TGTGCCAGCAGTACCATGCGGGACGGGGATTCACCCCTCCACTTT
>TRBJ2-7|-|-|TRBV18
CASYTGPEGVQYF
TGTGCCAGCTACACCGGGCCCGAAGGGGTGCAGTACTTC
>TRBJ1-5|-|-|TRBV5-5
CASSLGTVDSNQPQHF
TGTGCCAGCAGCTTGGGGACAGTAGATAGCAATCAGCCCCAGCATTTT
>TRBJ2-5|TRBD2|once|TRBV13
CASSRLAGEQETQYF
TGTGCCAGCAGCCGACTAGCGGGGGAACAAGAGACCCAGTACTTC
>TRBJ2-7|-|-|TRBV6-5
CASSYGRAAEGHEQYF
TGTGCCAGCAGTTACGGTCGGGCAGCCGAGGGCCACGAGCAGTACTTC
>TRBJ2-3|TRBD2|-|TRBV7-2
CASKAGGRDTQYF
TGTGCCAGCAAGGCGGGAGGGAGGGATACGCAGTATTTT
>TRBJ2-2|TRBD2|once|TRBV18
CASSPGLATGELFF
TGTGCCAGCTCACCGGGACTAGCGACCGGGGAGCTGTTTTTT
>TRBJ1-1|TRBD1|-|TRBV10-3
CAVGTGELFTEAFF
TGTGCCGTCGGGACAGGGGAATTATTCACTGAAGCTTTCTTT
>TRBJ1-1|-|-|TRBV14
CASSQRLSTEAFF
TGTGCCAGCAGCCAGAGACTGAGTACTGAAGCTTTCTTT
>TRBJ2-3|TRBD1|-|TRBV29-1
CSVAGGMSSDTQYF
TGCAGCGTGGCAGGGGGAATGAGTTCAGATACGCAGTATTTT
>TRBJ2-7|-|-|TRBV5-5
CASSFDMAYEQYF
TGTGCCAGCAGCTTTGACATGGCCTACGAGCAGTACTTC
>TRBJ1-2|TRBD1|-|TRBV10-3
CAISATGTGGSNYGYTF
TGTGCCATCAGCGCAACCGGGACAGGGGGTTCTAACTATGGCTACACCTTC
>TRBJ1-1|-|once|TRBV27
CASSTGLNTEAFF
TGTGCCAGCAGTACAGGGCTGAACACTGAAGCTTTCTTT
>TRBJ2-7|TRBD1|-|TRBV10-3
CAISETGTETYEQYF
TGTGCCATCAGTGAAACCGGGACAGAGACCTACGAGCAGTACTTC
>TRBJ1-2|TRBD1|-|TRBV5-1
CASSTDRGLGGYTF
TGCGCCAGCAGCACGGACAGGGGCCTTGGCGGCTACACCTTC
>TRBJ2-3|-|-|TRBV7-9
CASSLGGSADTQYF
TGTGCCAGCAGCTTGGGCGGGTCTGCAGATACGCAGTATTTT
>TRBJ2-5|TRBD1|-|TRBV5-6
CASSRLGTGGEETQYF
TGTGCCAGCAGCCGTCTCGGGACAGGGGGAGAAGAGACCCAGTACTTC
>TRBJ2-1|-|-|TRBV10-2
CASIAFLSSYNEQFF
TGCGCCAGCATCGCGTTTCTGAGCTCCTACAATGAGCAGTTCTTC
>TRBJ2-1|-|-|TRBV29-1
CSVEDLPLANEQFF
TGCAGCGTTGAAGACTTGCCCCTGGCCAATGAGCAGTTCTTC
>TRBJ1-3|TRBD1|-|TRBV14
CASSHGTVLSGNTIYF
TGTGCCAGCAGCCATGGGACAGTCCTCTCTGGAAACACCATATATTTT
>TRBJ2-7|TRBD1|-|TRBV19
CATRDRGPYEQYF
TGTGCCACCCGGGACAGGGGCCCCTACGAGCAGTACTTC
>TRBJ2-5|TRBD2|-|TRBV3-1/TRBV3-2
CASSQVSPAGGPLETQYF
TGTGCCAGCAGCCAAGTTTCCCCCGCGGGGGGGCCTCTAGAGACCCAGTACTTC
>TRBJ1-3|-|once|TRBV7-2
CASSLHRTGNTIYF
TGTGCCAGCAGCTTACACAGGACTGGAAACACCATATATTTT
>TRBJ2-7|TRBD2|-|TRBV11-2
CASSLGSSGSYEQYF
TGTGCCAGCAGCTTGGGGTCAAGCGGGAGCTACGAGCAGTACTTC
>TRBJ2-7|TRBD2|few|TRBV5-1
CASSDRGDVSYEQYF
TGCGCCAGCAGTGACCGGGGGGACGTTAGCTACGAGCAGTACTTC
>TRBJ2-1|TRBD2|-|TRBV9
CASSRGELAGSYNEQFF
TGTGCCAGCAGCAGGGGGGAACTAGCGGGGTCTTACAATGAGCAGTTCTTC
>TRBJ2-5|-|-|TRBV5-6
CASSLRGAGVGLETQYF
TGTGCCAGCAGCTTGCGGGGGGCAGGGGTGGGGCTCGAGACCCAGTACTTC
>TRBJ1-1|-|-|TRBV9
CASSAEMSGGTEAFF
TGTGCCAGCAGCGCAGAGATGTCCGGGGGCACTGAAGCTTTCTTT
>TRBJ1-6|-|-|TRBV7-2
CASSLDLGTTGSPLHF
TGTGCCAGCAGCTTGGACCTCGGGACAACGGGTTCACCCCTCCACTTT
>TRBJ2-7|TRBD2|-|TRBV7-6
CASSLHEGLAVGDLLYEQYF
TGTGCCAGCAGCCTGCATGAGGGACTAGCGGTTGGGGATCTTCTTTACGAGCAGTACTTC
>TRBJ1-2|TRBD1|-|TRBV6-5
CASSPGQGGFSGYTF
TGTGCCAGCAGCCCGGGACAGGGGGGTTTTTCTGGCTACACCTTC